This passage covers 4 T cell receptor beta chains from one sample sequenced in a study of cytomegalovirus exposure and HLA in healthy donors. It was with 60 Vbeta and 13 Jbeta primers that the PCR ran. TCRdb keeps only in-frame clones here, not all; method: immunoSEQ multiplex PCR. Of 160,000 or so clones listed, roughly 72% are singletons. Material for sequencing was PBMCs. These receptors all stem from a man in his forties in good health and CMV-seronegative.

This clone has just one count. The chain is built from TRBV5-1 and TRBJ2-2; TRBD2 matches 8 bases. Trimming cost V 3 bases and J 7 bases; bases outside gene matches: 8. Germline V gene sequence: CDR1 SGHRS, CDR2 YFSETQ. The CDR3 runs to 15 residues. The DNA of the CDR3 is TGCGCCAGCAGCTCGGAGAGCGGGAGCCACGGGGAGCTGTTTTTT. Translating gives CASSSESGSHGELFF.

The rearrangement links TRBV11-2 to TRBJ1-2; 8 bases are shared with TRBD1. Germline V lookup: CDR1 SGHAT, CDR2 FQNNGV. After removal of 7 bases from V and 0 bases from J, the junction contained 4 bases not matched to a gene. The CDR3 spans 14 residues. The chain's CDR3 is CASKKDRANYGYTF. As DNA, the CDR3 is TGTGCCAGCAAGAAGGACAGGGCTAACTATGGCTACACCTTC. Together with reference TRBV11-2 and TRBJ1-2, the CDR3 gives the full variable domain: EAGVAQSPRYKIIEKRQSVAFWCNPISGHATLYWYQQILGQGPKLLIQFQNNGVVDDSQLPKDRFSAERLKGVDSTLKIQPAKLEDSAVYLCASKKDRANYGYTFGSGTRLTVV.

The chain joins TRBV6-1 to TRBJ1-1; 9 bases are a match to TRBD1. CDR3 length: 17 amino acids. From germline, CDR1 is MNHNS and CDR2 SASEGT. J was trimmed by 7 bases and V by 3 bases; bases with no gene match: 15. Here the CDR3 reads CASSDHPGQGRQDEAFF. The CDR3 DNA follows: TGTGCCAGCAGTGACCACCCGGGACAGGGAAGGCAGGATGAAGCTTTCTTT.

The chain carries TRBV10-3 and TRBJ1-1; TRBD1 might be the D (5 bases). CDR3 length equals 13 residues. The V end lost 9 bases, the J end lost 1 base, and 12 bases lay between the germline ends. CDR1 and CDR2 (germline): ENHRY, SYGVKD. The CDR3 DNA follows: TGTGCCATAGCCCTAACAGGGAACACTGAAGCTTTCTTT. Translating it yields CAIALTGNTEAFF.